This paragraph reports one T cell receptor (beta chain). Its antigen remains unidentified. This entry belongs to a study of T cells in Graves' hyperthyroidism and ophthalmopathy. RNA transcripts gave rise to amplified TCR beta CDR3 regions. HTBI primers were employed in a first-round RT-PCR of the TCR CDR3. TCRdb fed the multiplex PCR reads into MiXCR, producing one record per CDR3 protein. The table includes roughly 840,000 distinct CDR3 sequences, over 35% detected once. Germline CDR1 reads SGHRS; CDR2 reads YFSETQ. V was pared by 4 bases and J by 5 bases, with 8 bases of the junction left unmatched. This CDR3 region has 14 residues. Points from the study as a whole: Most thyroid-expanded clonotypes above 0.001 were also found in blood.

The receptor was isolated from a man between 18 and 29 years old with Graves' hyperthyroidism. This chain joins TRBV5-1 and TRBJ2-7, with 8 nucleotides matching TRBD1. The specimen sequenced was blood. The CDR3 coding sequence is TGCGCCAGCAGCCCGGCGGACAGGGACAACGAGCAGTACTTC. This sequence encodes CASSPADRDNEQYF.